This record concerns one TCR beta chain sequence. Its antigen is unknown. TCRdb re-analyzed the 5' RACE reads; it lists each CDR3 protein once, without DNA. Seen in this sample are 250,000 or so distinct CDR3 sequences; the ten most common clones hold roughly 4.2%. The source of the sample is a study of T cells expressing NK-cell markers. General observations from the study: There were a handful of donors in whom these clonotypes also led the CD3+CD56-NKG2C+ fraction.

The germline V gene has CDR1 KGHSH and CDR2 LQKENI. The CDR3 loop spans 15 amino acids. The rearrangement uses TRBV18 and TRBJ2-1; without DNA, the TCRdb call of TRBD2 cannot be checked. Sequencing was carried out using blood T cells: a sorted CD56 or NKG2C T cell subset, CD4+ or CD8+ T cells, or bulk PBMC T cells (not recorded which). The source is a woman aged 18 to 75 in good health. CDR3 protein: CASSPSSGDYNEQFF.